This T cell receptor beta chain comes out of a study of blood T cells in healthy people across ages. Findings and limits, study-wide: Higher diversity, along with more naive CD4+ cells, distinguished long-lived donors from aged donors.

For the second PCR, which ran for roughly 7 to 11 cycles, a sample-barcoded 5' primer and a J-beta primer mix were used. TCRdb called the 5' RACE reads again in MiXCR, with one record for every CDR3 protein. The table lists roughly 680,000 distinct CDR3 sequences, around 49% of them singletons. As regards this clonotype: The antigen is undetermined. One junction end does not reproduce the germline sequence, and a read error may be involved.

This CDR3 has 15 residues. Germline-derived CDR1 and CDR2 are WSHSY and SAAADI. The receptor's source is a woman aged 60-70 years in good health. Sample: blood. The genes are TRBV10-2 and TRBJ2-3, with D possibly called TRBD1 or TRBD2 (5 bases each). The CDR3 sequence is CASSETPGRTDAQYF. CDR3 sequence (DNA): TGCGCCAGCAGTGAAACCCCGGGACGCACAGATGCGCAGTATTTT.